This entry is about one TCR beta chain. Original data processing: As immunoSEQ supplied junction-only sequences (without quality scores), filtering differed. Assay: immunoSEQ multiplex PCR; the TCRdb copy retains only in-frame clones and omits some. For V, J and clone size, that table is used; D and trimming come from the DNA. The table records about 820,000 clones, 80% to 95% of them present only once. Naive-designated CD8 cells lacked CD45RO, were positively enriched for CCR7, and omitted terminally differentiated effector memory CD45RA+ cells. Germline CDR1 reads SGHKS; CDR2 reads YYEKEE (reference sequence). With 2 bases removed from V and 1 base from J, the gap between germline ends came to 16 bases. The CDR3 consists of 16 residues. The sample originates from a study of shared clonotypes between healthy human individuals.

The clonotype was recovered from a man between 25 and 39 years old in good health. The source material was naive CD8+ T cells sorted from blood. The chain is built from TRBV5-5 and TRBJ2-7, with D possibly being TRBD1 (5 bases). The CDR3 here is CASSLAGILLSYEQYF. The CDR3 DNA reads TGTGCCAGCAGCTTAGCAGGGATCCTATTATCCTACGAGCAGTACTTC.